The 23 T cell receptor beta chains below all came from one sample that was sequenced in a study of T cell repertoires in cytomegalovirus infection. TCRdb recomputed calls from the reads with MiXCR, one row per CDR3 protein. This table holds approximately 200,000 distinct CDR3 sequences, roughly 22% found once. The specimen was CD8+ T cells from PBMCs. The receptors shown here come from a human donor in good health (CMV status not recorded). Some clones in this sample may be carry-over from other donors' samples.

This clonotype was recorded a few times. The chain couples TRBV7-9 to TRBJ2-7; maybe TRBD1 (6 bases). The germline V and J ends were trimmed by 1 base and 2 bases, with 9 bases remaining between them. The CDR3 has 14 amino acids. The germline V gene encodes CDR1 SEHNR and CDR2 FQNEAQ (reference sequence). CDR3 amino acids: CASSLGWGPYEQYF. Here the CDR3 DNA reads TGTGCCAGCAGCTTAGGATGGGGGCCCTACGAGCAGTACTTC.

The table lists this clonotype with a few counts. The rearrangement uses TRBV2 and TRBJ1-5; the match to TRBD1 covers 8 bases. Per the germline V gene, CDR1 is SNHLY and CDR2 is FYNNEI. The CDR3 is 16 residues long. The J segment lost 4 bases and the V segment lost 7 bases, leaving 12 bases of the junction unmatched. CDR3 sequence reads: CASTKGQGASNQPQHF. CDR3 coding DNA: TGTGCCAGCACCAAAGGGCAGGGGGCGAGTAATCAGCCCCAGCATTTT.

In this sample, this clonotype turned up a few times. V and J are TRBV7-9 and TRBJ2-7; no firm D call. This CDR3 spans 12 amino acids. The ends were cut back, 1 base at V and 5 bases at J, with 6 bases in the middle. The germline V gene has CDR1 SEHNR and CDR2 FQNEAQ (reference sequence). The CDR3 nucleotides are TGTGCCAGCAGCTTAGAAAGCGACGAGCAGTACTTC. This encodes CASSLESDEQYF.

The rearrangement links TRBV5-6 to TRBJ2-7; 10 bases fit TRBD1. CDR3 length equals 15 residues. Germline CDR1 and CDR2: SGHDT and YYEEEE. With 0 bases clipped from V and 5 bases from J, the junction kept 5 bases outside the gene matches. The CDR3 region has the DNA TGTGCCAGCAGCTTGGGGACAGGGGGTCGGAACGAGCAGTACTTC. Amino acids: CASSLGTGGRNEQYF. The full variable domain, its missing parts supplied by reference TRBV5-6 and TRBJ2-7, is DAGVTQSPTHLIKTRGQQVTLRCSPKSGHDTVSWYQQALGQGPQFIFQYYEEEERQRGNFPDRFSGHQFPNYSSELNVNALLLGDSALYLCASSLGTGGRNEQYFGPGTRLTVT.

The chain couples TRBV25-1 to TRBJ2-3; 12 bases are a match to TRBD1. The CDR3 is made up of 17 amino acids. The J segment lost 1 base and the V segment lost 6 bases, leaving 8 bases of the junction unmatched. Germline CDR1 MGHDK, CDR2 SYGVNS. The CDR3 spells CASRGQGALGGTDTQYF. CDR3 nucleotide sequence: TGTGCCAGCAGGGGACAGGGGGCTCTAGGAGGCACAGATACGCAGTATTTT.

The chain joins TRBV28 to TRBJ1-1, with TRBD1 identical over 7 bases. Germline loops: CDR1 MDHEN, CDR2 SYDVKM. J gave up 0 bases and V 2 bases, and 6 bases lay outside the gene matches. This CDR3 comprises 16 residues. The CDR3 spells CASSLVQGNMNTEAFF. CDR3 DNA: TGTGCCAGCAGTTTAGTACAGGGGAACATGAACACTGAAGCTTTCTTT.

The sample holds many counts of this clonotype. This chain links TRBV7-2 with TRBJ2-1, with 7 bases aligning to TRBD2. The junction had 8 bases not matched to a gene; V was cut back by 4 bases and J by 8 bases. The CDR3 is 14 residues long. Germline lookup yields CDR1 SGHTA and CDR2 FQGNSA. CDR3 protein: CASSYGLGLDEQFF. DNA for the CDR3: TGTGCCAGCAGCTACGGACTAGGACTCGATGAGCAGTTCTTC. Variable domain in full (rest from reference TRBV7-2 and TRBJ2-1): GAGVSQSPSNKVTEKGKDVELRCDPISGHTALYWYRQSLGQGLEFLIYFQGNSAPDKSGLPSDRFSAERTGGSVSTLTIQRTQQEDSAVYLCASSYGLGLDEQFFGPGTRLTVL.

This clonotype was observed many times. CDR3 residues: CSATGVGQPQHF. The CDR3 coding sequence is TGCAGTGCAACAGGGGTTGGTCAGCCCCAGCATTTT. The genes are TRBV20-1 and TRBJ1-5; TRBD1 agrees at 7 bases. The germline CDR1 and CDR2 sequences are DFQATT and SNEGSKA (reference sequence). The trim removed 6 bases at V and 6 bases at J, leaving 5 bases unmatched. This CDR3 has 12 residues.

Regarding this clonotype: The junction shows a germline mismatch at one end, possibly a read error. The chain joins TRBV19 to TRBJ2-1; 7 bases fit TRBD2. This CDR3 comprises 15 residues. Germline V gene data show CDR1 as LNHDA and CDR2 as SQIVND (reference sequence). CDR3 residues: CVSSMTGGGYNEQFF. The CDR3 nucleotides read TGTGTCAGTAGTATGACGGGGGGAGGGTACAATGAGCAGTTCTTC.

This clonotype was recorded at least ten times. The chain employs TRBV11-2 and TRBJ1-6; D remains unclear. Germline V gene data show CDR1 as SGHAT and CDR2 as FQNNGV. Trimming left V 0 bases short and J 10 bases short, with 7 bases between. The CDR3 is 13 amino acids. This CDR3 reads CASSLEDSSPLHF. Written as DNA, the CDR3 is TGTGCCAGCAGCTTAGAGGATTCCTCACCCCTCCACTTT.

This chain connects TRBV2 to TRBJ2-1; 7 bases map to TRBD1. V lost 7 bases and J lost 3; bases outside the gene matches: 9. Germline values: CDR1 SNHLY, CDR2 FYNNEI. This CDR3 has 15 amino acids. CDR3 amino acids: CASIVTGVGYNEQFF. For the CDR3, the DNA is TGTGCCAGCATCGTTACAGGGGTAGGCTACAATGAGCAGTTCTTC.

This clonotype was picked up many times. This chain links TRBV7-2 with TRBJ2-3; 9 bases map to TRBD1. CDR3 size: 17 residues. With V trimmed by 8 bases and J by 6 bases, 18 bases remained unmatched. Germline-derived CDR1 and CDR2 are SGHTA and FQGNSA. The CDR3, as DNA: TGTGCCAGCGGGTCCCGATCAGGGACAGGGTCGTTGGATACGCAGTATTTT. Residues: CASGSRSGTGSLDTQYF.

V gene TRBV15 combines with J gene TRBJ2-7; 12 nucleotides agree with TRBD2. Looked up from germline, CDR1 is LNHNV and CDR2 is YYDKDF (reference sequence). Germline trimming cut 5 bases from V and 0 bases from J; bases unmatched to any gene: 5. The CDR3 covers 16 residues. Here the CDR3 DNA reads TGTGCCACCAGCGGCGGACTAGCGGGGAGCTCCTACGAGCAGTACTTC. It yields the protein CATSGGLAGSSYEQYF.

The gene calls are TRBV24-1 and TRBJ2-6, with TRBD1 identical over 7 bases. Trimming removed 4 bases from V and 2 bases from J; junction bases left unmatched: 13. Germline CDR1 is KGHDR and CDR2 is SFDVKD. There are 19 residues in the CDR3. CDR3 sequence: CATSDYKPPTGAGANVLTF. In nucleotides, the CDR3 is TGTGCCACCAGTGACTATAAACCTCCCACAGGGGCTGGGGCCAACGTCCTGACTTTC.

At least ten counts were recorded for this clonotype. This chain connects TRBV12-3 or TRBV12-4 to TRBJ2-7; D not certain. The CDR3 has 13 amino acids. V was trimmed by 1 base and J by 3 bases, leaving 7 bases between them. The CDR3 DNA reads as TGTGCCAGCAGTTTAGGGTCGGGCTACGAGCAGTACTTC. Protein product: CASSLGSGYEQYF.

The chain links TRBV7-2 to TRBJ2-7; the match to TRBD2 covers 11 bases. In germline, CDR1 is SGHTA, CDR2 FQGNSA. J lost 6 bases, V lost 2 bases, and 6 bases had no gene match. CDR3 length equals 15 residues. Here the CDR3 DNA reads TGTGCCAGCAGCTTAAGGACTAGCGGGCCTCGCGAGCAGTACTTC. As protein: CASSLRTSGPREQYF.

The V call is TRBV20-1, the J call TRBJ2-5, with 10 nucleotides matching TRBD2. This CDR3 contains 17 residues. Germline assignment: CDR1 DFQATT and CDR2 SNEGSKA (reference sequence). With V trimmed by 5 bases and J by 2 bases, 14 bases remained unmatched. The chain's CDR3 is CSALGVLAGIYQETQYF. The CDR3 DNA reads as TGCAGTGCTCTGGGGGTACTAGCGGGGATATATCAAGAGACCCAGTACTTC.

The chain has TRBV12-3 or TRBV12-4 and TRBJ1-2; D is uncertain. V lost 3 bases, J lost 3 bases, and 14 bases lay in between. This CDR3 is 15 amino acids long. CDR3 bases: TGTGCCAGCAGTTTTTGGGGAGCAGACTACTATGGCTACACCTTC. The encoded protein is CASSFWGADYYGYTF.

The rearrangement joins TRBV28 to TRBJ1-5; D unresolved. The germline V and J ends were trimmed by 6 bases and 1 base, with 4 bases remaining between them. The CDR3 spans 12 residues. Germline V lookup: CDR1 MDHEN, CDR2 SYDVKM. In nucleotides, the CDR3 is TGTGCCAGCAGAGAGAGCAATCAGCCCCAGCATTTT. Translated, it gives CASRESNQPQHF. The full variable domain, in which reference TRBV28 and TRBJ1-5 provide the parts outside the CDR3, is DVKVTQSSRYLVKRTGEKVFLECVQDMDHENMFWYRQDPGLGLRLIYFSYDVKMKEKGDIPEGYSVSREKKERFSLILESASTNQTSMYLCASRESNQPQHFGDGTRLSIL.

The chain carries TRBV20-1 and TRBJ2-3; D is undetermined. Trimming took 0 bases from V and 4 from J, leaving 11 bases between them. The CDR3 loop spans 14 amino acids. Germline CDR1 is DFQATT and CDR2 is SNEGSKA (reference sequence). Here the CDR3 DNA reads TGCAGTGCTAGAGATCGTCAGGAGTCAGATACGCAGTATTTT. This codes for CSARDRQESDTQYF.

This clonotype showed up many times. The J gene is TRBJ2-2, the V gene TRBV12-3 or TRBV12-4; no definite D call. The CDR3 sequence is 14 residues long. V lost 2 bases and J lost 1, with 5 bases in between. This CDR3 is CASSLFQNTGELFF. The CDR3 bases are TGTGCCAGCAGTTTATTTCAGAACACCGGGGAGCTGTTTTTT.

This clonotype was counted at least ten times. J is TRBJ2-3 and V is TRBV7-2; 7 nucleotides align to TRBD2. The V and J ends lost 1 base and 6 bases, in that order; junction bases with no gene match: 10. From germline, CDR1 is SGHTA and CDR2 FQGNSA. The CDR3 is 16 amino acids. This CDR3 is CASSLVLGGEGDTQYF. The CDR3 DNA reads as TGTGCCAGCAGCTTAGTTTTGGGGGGGGAGGGCGATACGCAGTATTTT.

This clonotype was detected many times. The junction does not match germline at one end; this may be a read error. The chain is built from TRBV7-2 and TRBJ2-7; D ambiguous. Per the germline V gene, CDR1 is SGHTA and CDR2 is FQGNSA. This CDR3 region has 12 residues. CDR3: CASSLGSYEQYF. DNA of the CDR3: TGTGCCAGCAGTTTAGGGTCCTACGAGCAGTACTTC.